These 20 T cell receptor beta chains were sequenced from one sample in a study of cytotoxic CD8 clonotypes in ibrutinib-treated CLL (dated by TCRdb to the early 2020s). The library was prepared using the immunoSEQ multiplex PCR assay. The immuneACCESS repertoire file appears here via TCRdb, limited to in-frame rearrangements. These files lack a portion of the clones; in checked studies, under half of the deficit traces to unresolved V genes, and the cause of the others is not known. Recorded for this sample are some 130,000 clones; around 93% of them occurred a single time. Jointly, the top ten make up more than 10% of the sample. Taken with the paper, the label for time point translates to: about a year on ibrutinib. The sample here was PBMCs, taken after 12 months of ibrutinib treatment. These receptor sequences come from a human donor with chronic lymphocytic leukemia.

The J gene is TRBJ2-5, the V gene TRBV6-5; 7 nucleotides match TRBD1. The CDR3 runs 13 residues. Germline V gene sequence: CDR1 MNHEY, CDR2 SVGAGI. V was pared by 5 bases and J by 5 bases, with 5 bases of the junction left unmatched. CDR3 in DNA: TGTGCCAGCAGTACGACAGGGCGGGAGACCCAGTACTTC. Encoded protein: CASSTTGRETQYF.

The chain recombines TRBV27 with TRBJ2-3; D remains ambiguous. The CDR3 length is 14 residues. Germline V gives CDR1 MNHEY, CDR2 SMNVEV (reference sequence). V lost 1 base and J lost 9, with 14 bases in between. CDR3 sequence (DNA): TGTGCCAGCAGTTTATTCGCATCATCGACGACGCAGTATTTT. As protein: CASSLFASSTTQYF.

This chain connects TRBV11-2 to TRBJ2-1; the match to TRBD1 covers 10 bases. CDR1 and CDR2 (germline): SGHAT, FQNNGV. This CDR3 is built from 16 residues. Losses at the gene ends were 5 bases for V and 0 bases for J; bases not matched to a gene: 4. For the CDR3, the DNA is TGTGCCAGCAGCGAGACAGGGGGCGGCTCCTACAATGAGCAGTTCTTC. It encodes CASSETGGGSYNEQFF.

The chain uses TRBV6-5 and TRBJ1-3; D unclear. Looked up from germline, CDR1 is MNHEY and CDR2 is SVGAGI. The CDR3 runs to 15 residues. The V gene lost 5 bases and the J gene lost 0 bases, with 11 bases spanning the gap. The CDR3 coding sequence is TGTGCCAGCAGTCCTACGGCCAGCTCTGGAAACACCATATATTTT. This sequence encodes CASSPTASSGNTIYF.

The rearrangement links TRBV9 to TRBJ2-3; D is uncertain. This CDR3 is 17 amino acids long. Germline V gives CDR1 SGDLS, CDR2 YYNGEE. V shed 0 bases and J shed 2 bases, with 16 bases lying between them. CDR3 bases: TGTGCCAGCAGCGTAGACTTTTTGGGATCCGCCACAGATACGCAGTATTTT. It is translated as CASSVDFLGSATDTQYF. Based on the CDR3 plus reference TRBV9 and TRBJ2-3, the full variable domain is DSGVTQTPKHLITATGQRVTLRCSPRSGDLSVYWYQQSLDQGLQFLIQYYNGEERAKGNILERFSAQQFPDLHSELNLSSLELGDSALYFCASSVDFLGSATDTQYFGPGTRLTVL.

This chain uses TRBV28 with TRBJ2-1; the match to TRBD2 covers 7 bases. Trimming at V came to 3 bases and at J to 3 bases, leaving 5 bases not matched to a gene. In germline, CDR1 is MDHEN, CDR2 SYDVKM. This CDR3 has 15 residues. Written as DNA, the CDR3 is TGTGCCAGCAGTTTGCCCAGCGGGGACTACAATGAGCAGTTCTTC. Translation gives CASSLPSGDYNEQFF.

V usage is TRBV5-5 and J usage is TRBJ2-1; D may be TRBD1 (6 bases). V lost 4 bases and J lost 15, with 17 bases in between. Per germline, CDR1 SGHKS and CDR2 YYEKEE (reference sequence). The length of the CDR3 is 12 residues. The CDR3 here is CASSRITGYGFF. As DNA, the CDR3 is TGTGCCAGCAGCCGCATAACAGGGTACGGGTTCTTC.

This sequence joins TRBV23-1 and TRBJ2-7; D unclear. TRBV23-1 is an ORF, with its function uncertain. V was clipped by 2 bases and J by 6 bases, with 5 bases between them. This CDR3 is built from 11 residues. The CDR3 region is CASSQISEQYF. The CDR3 DNA is TGCGCCAGCAGTCAAATTTCCGAGCAGTACTTC.

The chain recombines TRBV27 with TRBJ2-3; 9 bases fit TRBD2. V lost 5 bases to trimming and J lost 4 bases; unmatched junction nucleotides: 10. The germline CDR1 and CDR2 sequences are MNHEY and SMNVEV (reference sequence). The CDR3 has 16 residues. CDR3 sequence (DNA): TGTGCCAGCAGTCCGCGGGGGGGGCGTAAGTCAGATACGCAGTATTTT. Protein product: CASSPRGGRKSDTQYF.

The rearrangement links TRBV9 to TRBJ2-3; 12 bases align to TRBD2. The V gene's germline CDR1 is SGDLS and CDR2 YYNGEE. This CDR3 has 16 residues. J was trimmed by 4 bases and V by 3 bases; bases with no gene match: 6. This CDR3 reads CASSAVTSGSSDTQYF. In DNA, the CDR3 is TGTGCCAGCAGCGCGGTGACTAGCGGGAGTTCAGATACGCAGTATTTT.

J is TRBJ2-5 and V is TRBV7-2; 10 bases align to TRBD2. J lost 1 base, V lost 5 bases, and 7 bases had no gene match. The CDR3 has 16 residues. Germline CDR1 reads SGHTA; CDR2 reads FQGNSA. The CDR3 region is CASSKGLAATQETQYF. Written as DNA, the CDR3 is TGTGCCAGCAGCAAAGGACTAGCGGCCACCCAAGAGACCCAGTACTTC.

V and J are TRBV9 and TRBJ2-3; a weak D match, TRBD1 (5 bases). Germline V gene data show CDR1 as SGDLS and CDR2 as YYNGEE. The CDR3 runs to 12 residues. The V gene lost 1 base and the J gene lost 7 bases, with 7 bases spanning the gap. The CDR3 here is CASSVQGHTQYF. For the CDR3, the DNA is TGTGCCAGCAGCGTACAGGGTCATACGCAGTATTTT.

The rearrangement joins TRBV27 to TRBJ1-2, with D perhaps TRBD1 (6 bases). The CDR3 extends over 15 amino acids. The V and J ends lost 6 bases and 8 bases respectively, with 22 bases between them. CDR1 MNHEY and CDR2 SMNVEV come from the germline V gene (reference sequence). The CDR3 DNA reads TGTGCCAGCAGGGAGGGTGGGGGGCGCCTACGGGGCTACACCTTC. Translating gives CASREGGGRLRGYTF.

The V gene is TRBV5-4, the J gene TRBJ2-7; D is possibly TRBD2 (5 bases). V lost 2 bases, J lost 2 bases, and 11 bases lay in between. CDR1 and CDR2 from the germline V gene are SGHNT and YYREEE (reference sequence). This CDR3 has 14 residues. CDR3 residues: CASSFSVTTYEQYF. The CDR3, as DNA: TGTGCCAGCAGCTTTAGCGTAACTACCTACGAGCAGTACTTC. Full variable domain (remainder filled in from reference TRBV5-4 and TRBJ2-7): ETGVTQSPTHLIKTRGQQVTLRCSSQSGHNTVSWYQQALGQGPQFIFQYYREEENGRGNFPPRFSGLQFPNYSSELNVNALELDDSALYLCASSFSVTTYEQYFGPGTRLTVT.

The V gene is TRBV4-3, the J gene TRBJ2-1; 9 bases align to TRBD2. The CDR3 has 15 amino acids. J lost 6 bases, V lost 2 bases, and 5 bases had no gene match. From germline, CDR1 is LGHNA and CDR2 YSLEER. The CDR3 sequence is CASSQFIAGANEQFF. The CDR3 nucleotides read TGCGCCAGCAGCCAATTCATAGCGGGAGCCAATGAGCAGTTCTTC.

This chain joins TRBV28 and TRBJ2-7; possible D gene TRBD2, 5 bases. Germline values: CDR1 MDHEN, CDR2 SYDVKM. The V end lost 5 bases, the J end lost 7 bases, and 9 bases lay between the germline ends. CDR3 size: 11 residues. The CDR3 DNA reads TGTGCCAGCAGTCTTGAGCGGGAGCAGTACTTC. Residues: CASSLEREQYF.

There are a few counts of this clone. This chain uses TRBV6-1 with TRBJ1-2; TRBD1 agrees at 7 bases. CDR1 is MNHNS, CDR2 SASEGT, per germline. With V trimmed by 4 bases and J by 4 bases, 6 bases remained unmatched. The length of the CDR3 is 14 residues. The CDR3 DNA sequence: TGTGCCAGCAGTGTTGGGGGGGACAGCTATGGCTACACCTTC. Translation gives CASSVGGDSYGYTF.

The chain carries TRBV28 and TRBJ2-3; D may be TRBD1 or TRBD2 (5 bases each). The CDR3 extends over 13 amino acids. Trimming left V 2 bases short and J 8 bases short, with 11 bases between. Germline V lookup: CDR1 MDHEN, CDR2 SYDVKM. The DNA for the CDR3 is TGTGCCAGCAGTTTAACACAGAGGGGTACGCAGTATTTT. This encodes CASSLTQRGTQYF.

The V call is TRBV6-5, the J call TRBJ2-7; the D gene is possibly TRBD2 (5 bases). CDR1 is MNHEY, CDR2 SVGAGI, per germline. The CDR3 loop spans 16 amino acids. Deletions cut 0 bases from V and 2 bases from J, with 14 bases between. The CDR3 nucleotides are TGTGCCAGCAGTTACTCGAGAGCGGAGAAAGCCTACGAGCAGTACTTC. Translation gives CASSYSRAEKAYEQYF.

The chain couples TRBV29-1 to TRBJ1-1; possible D gene TRBD1, 5 bases. V was cut by 7 bases and J by 5 bases, with 20 bases left in between. Germline V gene sequence: CDR1 SQVTM, CDR2 ANQGSEA. The CDR3 runs 14 residues. The CDR3 reads CSAGEQAPWTEAFF. The DNA of the CDR3 is TGCAGCGCTGGAGAACAGGCCCCGTGGACTGAAGCTTTCTTT.